One sample yielded the 20 T cell receptor beta chains listed below, sequenced in a study of identical twins. Via MiXCR, TCRdb re-called the 5' RACE reads, giving one row per CDR3 protein. The data contain around 160,000 distinct CDR3 sequences, approximately 4% of them singletons. Material for sequencing was memory T cells sorted from blood. These TCRs come from a man in his late teens or twenties in good health.

This clonotype occurred many times. The chain recombines TRBV11-1 with TRBJ2-1; TRBD1 agrees at 8 bases. The germline CDR1 and CDR2 sequences are SGHAT and FQDESV (reference sequence). The CDR3 runs to 15 residues. The trim removed 1 base at V and 5 bases at J, leaving 4 bases unmatched. In DNA, the CDR3 is TGTGCCAGCAGCTTAGGGGGGACAGGTGACAATGAGCAGTTCTTC. Its translation is CASSLGGTGDNEQFF.

There are many counts of this clonotype. V gene TRBV14 combines with J gene TRBJ2-1, with TRBD2 matching 10 bases. V lost 5 bases, J lost 12 bases, and 7 bases stayed unmatched. This CDR3 spans 13 amino acids. The V gene's germline CDR1 is SGHDN and CDR2 FVKESK. The CDR3 DNA is TGTGCCAGCAGCGAGCGGGAGGGGCTTGCGCAGTTCTTC. Its protein product is CASSEREGLAQFF.

Ten or more counts support this clonotype. The CDR3 loop reads CASSSRDLVTGELFF. The CDR3 DNA reads as TGTGCCAGCAGTTCCCGGGACCTAGTGACCGGGGAGCTGTTTTTT. The V gene is TRBV27, the J gene TRBJ2-2, with D possibly being TRBD1 or TRBD2 (5 bases each). CDR1 is MNHEY and CDR2 is SMNVEV in the germline V gene (reference sequence). This CDR3 is 15 amino acids long. The V end was cut by 4 bases, the J end by 5 bases, with 14 bases between.

This clonotype has just a few counts. V is TRBV4-2 and J is TRBJ2-7; TRBD2 is a possible D gene (6 bases). V was trimmed by 0 bases and J by 3 bases, leaving 15 bases between them. Germline lookup yields CDR1 LGHNA and CDR2 YNFKEQ. This CDR3 has 16 amino acids. The CDR3 protein is CASSQDGAGTIYEQYF. The CDR3 coding sequence is TGTGCCAGCAGCCAAGATGGGGCGGGAACAATCTACGAGCAGTACTTC.

V usage is TRBV5-6 and J usage is TRBJ2-6; D remains ambiguous. Germline lookup yields CDR1 SGHDT and CDR2 YYEEEE. V was cut by 4 bases and J by 0 bases, with 14 bases left in between. CDR3 size: 17 residues. The CDR3 coding sequence is TGTGCCAGCAGCCACCGCAACCCGGGCTCTGGGGCCAACGTCCTGACTTTC. Its translation is CASSHRNPGSGANVLTF.

Many counts were recorded for this clonotype. CDR3 amino acids: CASSLVVGFNQPQHF. The CDR3 DNA sequence: TGTGCCAGCAGTTTAGTCGTGGGGTTTAACCAGCCCCAGCATTTT. The V gene is TRBV12-3 or TRBV12-4, the J gene TRBJ1-5; D ambiguous. Trimming took 1 base from V and 7 from J, leaving 14 bases between them. The CDR3 consists of 15 residues.

This clonotype occurred many times. The rearrangement joins TRBV5-1 to TRBJ2-5; possible D gene TRBD2, 6 bases. The CDR3 loop spans 14 amino acids. V was cut by 0 bases and J by 4 bases, with 10 bases left in between. Germline CDR1 is SGHRS and CDR2 is YFSETQ. The CDR3: CASSLEGLRETQYF. The CDR3 coding sequence is TGCGCCAGCAGCTTGGAGGGACTGCGAGAGACCCAGTACTTC.

On this clonotype itself: The CDR3 end shows no conserved phenylalanine or tryptophan, and so a read error is likely. The chain recombines TRBV7-2 with TRBJ2-3; D is possibly TRBD2 (5 bases). Trimming removed 4 bases at V and 8 bases at J, with 10 bases between. The CDR3 consists of 12 residues. CDR1 and CDR2 (germline): SGHTA, FQGNSA. CDR3 loop: CASSSLAGTQYY. The CDR3 region has the DNA TGTGCCAGCAGCTCTCTAGCTGGTACGCAGTATTAT.

In its sample, this clonotype was seen many times. The chain carries TRBV10-1 and TRBJ2-7, with D perhaps matching TRBD1 or TRBD2 (5 bases each). Trimming cost V 6 bases and J 3 bases, with 9 bases left between them. The germline gives CDR1 WNHNN, CDR2 SYGVQD (reference sequence). The CDR3 length is 12 residues. The CDR3 DNA follows: TGCGCCAGCAGCGATGGGGGCTACGAGCAGTACGTC. It yields the protein CASSDGGYEQYV.

This clonotype was recorded many times. The genes are TRBV28 and TRBJ2-7; 13 bases agree with TRBD2. V shed 5 bases and J 5 bases; nucleotides not matched to a gene: 6. Germline V lookup: CDR1 MDHEN, CDR2 SYDVKM. The length of the CDR3 is 15 residues. The CDR3 spells CASSQTSGRANEQYF. In nucleotides, the CDR3 is TGTGCCAGCAGTCAAACTAGCGGGAGGGCGAACGAGCAGTACTTC.

This clonotype came up many times. This chain joins TRBV20-1 and TRBJ2-7; 11 bases are shared with TRBD1. Unmatched junction bases numbered 5, after V lost 5 bases and J lost 5 bases. The CDR3 totals 13 residues. Germline loops: CDR1 DFQATT, CDR2 SNEGSKA (reference sequence). DNA of the CDR3: TGCAGTGCTTCCGGACAGGGGGCCCACGAGCAGTACTTC. It translates to CSASGQGAHEQYF.

This clonotype has a count of ten or more. The gene calls are TRBV12-3 or TRBV12-4 and TRBJ2-3; D unresolved. The CDR3 sequence is 12 residues long. V was clipped by 3 bases and J by 6 bases, with 7 bases between them. CDR3: CASSLWSDTQYF. In nucleotides, the CDR3 is TGTGCCAGCAGTTTGTGGTCGGATACGCAGTATTTT.

This clonotype showed up many times. The chain links TRBV20-1 to TRBJ2-5, with D perhaps matching TRBD1 or TRBD2 (6 bases each). The germline V gene has CDR1 DFQATT and CDR2 SNEGSKA (reference sequence). V was pared by 1 base and J by 2 bases, with 20 bases between. The CDR3 is 17 amino acids. Written as DNA, the CDR3 is TGCAGTGCTAGAGTTCCCCCCCCCGGGGGCGTACAAGAGACCCAGTACTTC. Amino acids: CSARVPPPGGVQETQYF.

The table lists this clonotype with a few counts. The chain joins TRBV6-6 to TRBJ2-3; tentative D call: TRBD2 (6 bases). The germline gives CDR1 MNHNY, CDR2 SVGAGI (reference sequence). Trimming shortened V by 7 bases and J by 7 bases, and 15 bases separated the two germline ends. The CDR3 sequence is 13 residues long. CDR3 amino acids: CASTPPGRNTQYF. In nucleotides, the CDR3 is TGTGCCAGCACCCCACCGGGGAGGAATACGCAGTATTTT.

This clonotype occurred many times. The chain joins TRBV3-1 to TRBJ2-7; D is ambiguous. CDR1 is LGHDT and CDR2 is YNNKEL in the germline V gene (reference sequence). Between the trimmed V and J ends, which lost 2 bases and 1 base, there was a span of 6 bases. The CDR3 contains 13 residues. CDR3 loop: CASSQHGSYEQYF. Written as DNA, the CDR3 is TGTGCCAGCAGCCAACATGGGTCCTACGAGCAGTACTTC.

This clonotype was recorded many times. The V gene is TRBV7-7, the J gene TRBJ2-1; 9 positions agree with TRBD2. Germline V gene lookup returns CDR1 SSHAT and CDR2 FNYEAQ (reference sequence). The junction had 6 bases not matched to a gene; V was cut back by 5 bases and J by 4 bases. There are 15 residues in the CDR3. The CDR3 nucleotides read TGTGCCAGCAGCACTGGGACTAGCTCTTACAATGAGCAGTTCTTC. It yields the protein CASSTGTSSYNEQFF.

In this sample, this clonotype turned up many times. This rearrangement joins TRBV7-9 to TRBJ2-7; D is ambiguous. There are 12 residues in the CDR3. CDR1 is SEHNR and CDR2 is FQNEAQ in the germline V gene (reference sequence). V was clipped by 7 bases and J by 3 bases, with 10 bases between them. In nucleotides, the CDR3 is TGTGCCAGCACCGGCAGAGACTACGAGCAGTACTTC. Protein: CASTGRDYEQYF.

This clonotype was found many times. This sequence joins TRBV12-3 or TRBV12-4 and TRBJ2-2, with D perhaps given as TRBD1 or TRBD2 (5 bases each). The CDR3 totals 17 residues. V lost 7 bases and J lost 5, with 23 bases in between. Written as DNA, the CDR3 is TGTGCCAGCATCCCGGGGCCGAGGGTTTGGAAAACCGGGGAGCTGTTTTTT. This gives the protein CASIPGPRVWKTGELFF.

This clonotype has more than one count but fewer than ten. CDR3 in amino acids: CSATGVRENEQFF. CDR3 DNA: TGCAGTGCTACAGGGGTACGTGAGAATGAGCAGTTCTTC. This chain uses TRBV20-1 with TRBJ2-1, with D maybe TRBD1 (6 bases). The V and J ends lost 4 bases and 7 bases respectively, with 14 bases between them. This CDR3 has 13 residues. Germline values: CDR1 DFQATT, CDR2 SNEGSKA (reference sequence).

This clonotype was detected ten times or more. V gene TRBV4-1 combines with J gene TRBJ2-3; 14 bases are a match to TRBD2. The CDR3 totals 18 residues. V lost 2 bases and J lost 2; bases outside the gene matches: 6. The germline V gene encodes CDR1 MGHRA and CDR2 YSYEKL. CDR3 sequence reads: CASSQLQTSGRATDTQYF. The DNA for the CDR3 is TGCGCCAGCAGCCAACTCCAGACTAGCGGGAGGGCCACAGATACGCAGTATTTT.